These T cell receptor beta chains were read from a single sample in a study of T cells in Graves' hyperthyroidism and ophthalmopathy. TCRdb re-called the multiplex PCR reads through MiXCR, storing one row per CDR3 protein. The sample holds 500,000 to 650,000 distinct CDR3 sequences, about 15% seen once. The specimen sequenced was blood. The receptors stem from a woman in her forties or fifties with Graves' ophthalmopathy. CDR3s include the opening cysteine and the closing phenylalanine or tryptophan. Each record gives: D gene, V gene, J gene, clone size, CDR3 protein, CDR3 DNA. The D gene is left open where the match is weak. The size of a clone is reported for some rows only, either as once, few or many, or as a class for expanded clones.

D gene: NA; V gene: TRBV7-3; J gene: TRBJ2-1; clone size: many; CDR3 protein: CASSHYSSYNEQFF; CDR3 DNA: TGTGCCAGCAGTCATTATAGCTCCTACAATGAGCAGTTCTTC
D gene: TRBD2; V gene: TRBV6-5; J gene: TRBJ2-1; clone size: few; CDR3 protein: CASSYRGTSGSHNEQFF; CDR3 DNA: TGTGCCAGCAGTTACAGGGGGACTAGCGGGAGCCACAATGAGCAGTTCTTC
D gene: TRBD1; V gene: TRBV7-9; J gene: TRBJ1-2; clone size: many; CDR3 protein: CASSYQQGSYGYTF; CDR3 DNA: TGTGCCAGCAGCTACCAACAGGGGTCCTATGGCTACACCTTC
D gene: TRBD2; V gene: TRBV6-1; J gene: TRBJ2-7; clone size: few; CDR3 protein: CASSGTSVSYEQYF; CDR3 DNA: TGTGCCAGCAGTGGGACTAGCGTGTCCTACGAGCAGTACTTC
D gene: NA; V gene: TRBV7-7; J gene: TRBJ2-3; clone size: many; CDR3 protein: CASSLEGTTDTQYF; CDR3 DNA: TGTGCTAGCAGCTTGGAGGGAACCACAGATACGCAGTATTTT
D gene: NA; V gene: TRBV5-1; J gene: TRBJ1-1; clone size: many; CDR3 protein: CASSPSSVPDTEAFF; CDR3 DNA: TGCGCCAGCAGCCCAAGTTCAGTCCCGGACACTGAAGCTTTCTTT
D gene: NA; V gene: TRBV7-2; J gene: TRBJ1-1; clone size: many; CDR3 protein: CASSSEEGTEAFF; CDR3 DNA: TGTGCCAGCAGCTCAGAGGAAGGGACTGAAGCTTTCTTT
D gene: TRBD2; V gene: TRBV7-2; J gene: TRBJ2-7; clone size: many; CDR3 protein: CASSLASSGSYEQYF; CDR3 DNA: TGTGCCAGCAGCTTAGCTTCTAGCGGGAGCTACGAGCAGTACTTC
D gene: NA; V gene: TRBV28; J gene: TRBJ2-5; clone size: NA; CDR3 protein: CASSRGEVHQETQYF; CDR3 DNA: TGTGCCAGCAGCAGGGGGGAGGTACACCAAGAGACCCAGTACTTC
D gene: TRBD1; V gene: TRBV2; J gene: TRBJ2-2; clone size: many; CDR3 protein: CASKDRGRTGELFF; CDR3 DNA: TGTGCCAGCAAAGACAGGGGGCGGACCGGGGAGCTGTTTTTT
D gene: NA; V gene: TRBV27; J gene: TRBJ1-2; clone size: many; CDR3 protein: CASSPNMGRGNYGYTF; CDR3 DNA: TGTGCCAGCAGTCCGAACATGGGCAGGGGCAACTATGGCTACACCTTC
D gene: TRBD2; V gene: TRBV18; J gene: TRBJ2-1; clone size: many; CDR3 protein: CASSLTSGSDNEQFF; CDR3 DNA: TGTGCCAGCTCCCTAACTAGCGGGAGCGACAATGAGCAGTTCTTC
D gene: NA; V gene: TRBV10-3; J gene: TRBJ2-3; clone size: many; CDR3 protein: CAISGPYSTDTQYF; CDR3 DNA: TGTGCCATCAGTGGCCCTTATAGCACAGATACGCAGTATTTT
D gene: TRBD2; V gene: TRBV5-1; J gene: TRBJ2-2; clone size: NA; CDR3 protein: CASSLVELAGGRTGELFF; CDR3 DNA: TGCGCCAGCAGCTTGGTGGAACTAGCGGGAGGGCGTACCGGGGAGCTGTTTTTT
D gene: NA; V gene: TRBV30; J gene: TRBJ1-1; clone size: many; CDR3 protein: CAWSVRGSRRTEAFF; CDR3 DNA: TGTGCCTGGAGTGTACGGGGTTCAAGGCGCACTGAAGCTTTCTTT
D gene: TRBD1; V gene: TRBV30; J gene: TRBJ2-5; clone size: NA; CDR3 protein: CAWSETGTAETQYF; CDR3 DNA: TGTGCCTGGAGTGAAACAGGGACAGCGGAGACCCAGTACTTC
D gene: TRBD2; V gene: TRBV5-1; J gene: TRBJ2-7; clone size: many; CDR3 protein: CASSSGTSARGEQYF; CDR3 DNA: TGCGCCAGCAGCTCGGGGACTAGCGCCCGGGGCGAGCAGTACTTC
D gene: NA; V gene: TRBV28; J gene: TRBJ2-7; clone size: NA; CDR3 protein: CASRLQGGEQYF; CDR3 DNA: TGTGCCAGCAGACTCCAGGGGGGCGAGCAGTACTTC
D gene: TRBD1; V gene: TRBV28; J gene: TRBJ2-5; clone size: many; CDR3 protein: CASSGTARKETQYF; CDR3 DNA: TGTGCCAGCAGTGGGACAGCACGTAAAGAGACCCAGTACTTC
D gene: TRBD2; V gene: TRBV20-1; J gene: TRBJ2-1; clone size: NA; CDR3 protein: CSALLAGGLLTYEQFF; CDR3 DNA: TGCAGTGCCCTACTAGCGGGAGGCCTCCTTACTTATGAGCAGTTCTTC
D gene: TRBD1; V gene: TRBV5-1; J gene: TRBJ1-1; clone size: many; CDR3 protein: CASSQGDRMNTEAFF; CDR3 DNA: TGCGCCAGCAGCCAAGGGGACAGGATGAACACTGAAGCTTTCTTT
D gene: TRBD2; V gene: TRBV6-1; J gene: TRBJ2-5; clone size: NA; CDR3 protein: CASRKTSGDPGETQYF; CDR3 DNA: TGTGCCAGCAGAAAGACTAGCGGGGACCCAGGGGAGACCCAGTACTTC
D gene: TRBD1; V gene: TRBV3-1; J gene: TRBJ1-2; clone size: many; CDR3 protein: CASSQTRQGANGYTF; CDR3 DNA: TGTGCCAGCAGCCAAACCCGACAGGGGGCAAATGGCTACACCTTC
D gene: NA; V gene: TRBV7-8; J gene: TRBJ2-3; clone size: NA; CDR3 protein: CASSPTAGAQYF; CDR3 DNA: TGTGCCAGCAGCCCGACCGCAGGTGCGCAGTATTTT
D gene: NA; V gene: TRBV20-1; J gene: TRBJ2-3; clone size: many; CDR3 protein: CSAVFTSGSTDTQYF; CDR3 DNA: TGCAGTGCCGTCTTTACGAGCGGAAGCACAGATACGCAGTATTTT
D gene: NA; V gene: TRBV7-6; J gene: TRBJ1-1; clone size: many; CDR3 protein: CASSLAHSGNTEAFF; CDR3 DNA: TGTGCCAGCAGCTTAGCGCATTCAGGAAACACTGAAGCTTTCTTT